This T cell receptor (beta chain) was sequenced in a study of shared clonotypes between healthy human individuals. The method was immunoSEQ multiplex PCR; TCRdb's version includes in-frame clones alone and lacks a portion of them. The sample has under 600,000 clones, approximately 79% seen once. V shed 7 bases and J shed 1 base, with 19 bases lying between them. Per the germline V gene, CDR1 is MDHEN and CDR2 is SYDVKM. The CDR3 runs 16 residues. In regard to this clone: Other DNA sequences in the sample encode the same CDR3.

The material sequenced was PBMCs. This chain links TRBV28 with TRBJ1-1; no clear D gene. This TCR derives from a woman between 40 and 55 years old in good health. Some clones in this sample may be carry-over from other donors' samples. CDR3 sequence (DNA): TGTGCCAGCACTTCCGGTTCCGGGGTCCCGAACACTGAAGCTTTCTTT. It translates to CASTSGSGVPNTEAFF.